These 10 T cell receptor beta chains were all obtained from the same sample, sequenced in a study of blood T cell repertoires in COVID-19. The repertoire was sequenced with immunoSEQ multiplex PCR; TCRdb's copy has only in-frame clones and lacks some. The sample has over 70,000 clones; 90% are singletons. The source material was peripheral blood. All receptors come from a woman older than 75 with active or convalescent COVID-19.

The V call is TRBV27, the J call TRBJ2-3, with 12 positions matching TRBD2. V shed 4 bases, J shed 2 bases, and the junction held 10 bases outside the gene matches. The germline gives CDR1 MNHEY, CDR2 SMNVEV (reference sequence). This CDR3 region has 18 residues. The CDR3 is CASSSRTSGVGITDTQYF. CDR3 DNA sequence: TGTGCCAGCAGTTCCCGGACTAGCGGGGTGGGGATCACAGATACGCAGTATTTT.

V usage is TRBV29-1 and J usage is TRBJ1-2; D gene ambiguous. Looked up from germline, CDR1 is SQVTM and CDR2 is ANQGSEA. Trimming took 6 bases from V and 7 from J, leaving 12 bases between them. The CDR3 sequence is 11 residues long. DNA of the CDR3: TGCAGCGTGATGGCTACGGGTGGCTACACCTTC. Its translation: CSVMATGGYTF.

The genes are TRBV27 and TRBJ1-4, with 10 bases aligning to TRBD1. CDR3 length equals 15 residues. Losses at the gene ends were 1 base for V and 7 bases for J; bases not matched to a gene: 3. The germline V gene encodes CDR1 MNHEY and CDR2 SMNVEV (reference sequence). The CDR3 protein is CASSLLGTGAEKLFF. CDR3 in DNA: TGTGCCAGCAGTTTATTGGGGACAGGGGCTGAAAAACTGTTTTTT. The full variable domain, its missing parts supplied by reference TRBV27 and TRBJ1-4, is EAQVTQNPRYLITVTGKKLTVTCSQNMNHEYMSWYRQDPGLGLRQIYYSMNVEVTDKGDVPEGYKVSRKEKRNFPLILESPSPNQTSLYFCASSLLGTGAEKLFFGSGTQLSVL.

The rearrangement links TRBV28 to TRBJ2-5, with 12 bases aligning to TRBD2. With 7 bases clipped from V and 4 bases from J, the junction kept 7 bases outside the gene matches. This CDR3 has 15 residues. CDR1 is MDHEN and CDR2 is SYDVKM in the germline V gene. The CDR3 nucleotides read TGTGCCAGCACCCAACTAGCGGGAGGCGGAGAGACCCAGTACTTC. It yields the protein CASTQLAGGGETQYF.

The gene calls are TRBV5-1 and TRBJ2-2; 8 bases agree with TRBD2. The trim removed 0 bases at V and 5 bases at J, leaving 3 bases unmatched. CDR1 is SGHRS, CDR2 YFSETQ, per germline. This CDR3 has 15 residues. CDR3 sequence reads: CASSLALAGTGELFF. CDR3 nucleotide sequence: TGCGCCAGCAGCTTGGCCTTAGCGGGAACCGGGGAGCTGTTTTTT.

The genes are TRBV11-2 and TRBJ2-1, with TRBD1 matching 9 bases. This CDR3 contains 15 residues. CDR1 is SGHAT and CDR2 is FQNNGV in the germline V gene. V trimming: 5 bases; J trimming: 10 bases; junction bases outside the gene matches: 12. In nucleotides, the CDR3 is TGTGCCAGCAGCCTCCCGGGACAGGGAAGCGGGGAGCAGTTCTTC. Its translation is CASSLPGQGSGEQFF.

The rearrangement joins TRBV4-1 to TRBJ1-1; 7 bases align to TRBD1. Germline V CDR1 and CDR2: MGHRA, YSYEKL. Trimming took 0 bases from V and 5 from J; bases not matched to a gene: 9. The CDR3 length is 16 residues. The CDR3 DNA reads TGCGCCAGCAGCCAAGAACAGGGGTCCCGGGAGACTGAAGCTTTCTTT. It encodes CASSQEQGSRETEAFF.

The CDR3 bases are TGTGCCAGCAGCTTCACTGGGGACAGGAACACTGAAGCTTTCTTT. This gives the protein CASSFTGDRNTEAFF. V usage is TRBV7-2 and J usage is TRBJ1-1; 7 positions agree with TRBD1. V gave up 3 bases and J gave up 1 base; unmatched junction bases: 5. CDR1 and CDR2 (germline): SGHTA, FQGNSA. There are 15 residues in the CDR3.

This clone has just one count. This chain links TRBV5-5 with TRBJ1-1, with 7 bases aligning to TRBD1. The trim removed 0 bases at V and 3 bases at J, leaving 5 bases unmatched. The germline V gene encodes CDR1 SGHKS and CDR2 YYEKEE (reference sequence). This CDR3 contains 15 residues. The CDR3 protein is CASSLAGGGHTEAFF. DNA of the CDR3: TGTGCCAGCAGCTTGGCTGGAGGGGGCCACACTGAAGCTTTCTTT.

This chain links TRBV15 with TRBJ1-4; the D is unclear. The CDR3 contains 14 residues. CDR1 LNHNV and CDR2 YYDKDF come from the germline V gene (reference sequence). The V end was cut by 1 base, the J end by 4 bases, with 7 bases between. Here the CDR3 DNA reads TGTGCCACCAGCAGAGGGGGAGGTAATGAAAAACTGTTTTTT. As protein: CATSRGGGNEKLFF.